This record covers a single T cell receptor (beta chain). TCRdb itself ran the RT-PCR reads through MiXCR, one entry per CDR3 protein. The sample has 160,000 or so distinct CDR3 sequences; approximately 10% are singletons. This sample stems from a study of response to subunit inactivated influenza vaccine. This CDR3 has 14 residues. Germline V lookup: CDR1 LNHDA, CDR2 SQIVND (reference sequence). Trimming stripped 10 bases from V and 3 bases from J, with 19 bases between. The sample consisted of non-naive T cells sorted from PBMCs, taken roughly 6 weeks after vaccination. The source of this sequence is a man aged 50-60 years who received an inactivated influenza vaccine. The rearrangement joins TRBV19 to TRBJ2-7; either TRBD1 or TRBD2 may supply D (6 bases each). The CDR3 bases are TGTGCCACGAGGGGGTCGACTAGAAGCTACGAGCAGTACTTC. This encodes CATRGSTRSYEQYF.